One and the same sample provided the 32 T cell receptor beta chains below, sequenced in a study of T cells after yellow fever vaccination. TCRdb re-called the 5' RACE reads with MiXCR, one entry per CDR3 protein. There are a few hundred thousand distinct CDR3 sequences in the sample; approximately 4% occur only once, and 20% to 25% lies in the top ten. Sequenced material: PBMCs, taken 5 days after the yellow fever booster vaccination. These TCRs come from a man aged 18-30 years who received the YFV17D yellow fever vaccine.

This clonotype appeared a few times. Compared with germline, one end of the junction differs, possibly owing to a read error. The J gene is TRBJ2-7, the V gene TRBV19; the match to TRBD1 covers 8 bases. The CDR3 spans 16 residues. CDR1 and CDR2 from the germline V gene are LNHDA and SQIVND (reference sequence). CDR3 in DNA: TGTGCCAGGAGTACCAGCGGTGGACAGGGTATCTACGAGCAGTACTTC. Protein sequence: CARSTSGGQGIYEQYF.

The V gene is TRBV28, the J gene TRBJ2-1; no reliable D call. CDR1 MDHEN and CDR2 SYDVKM come from the germline V gene. The CDR3 is 13 residues long. V lost 2 bases, J lost 9 bases, and 11 bases lay in between. CDR3 sequence: CASSLNLVSEQFF. CDR3 DNA: TGTGCCAGCAGTTTAAACTTAGTAAGTGAGCAGTTCTTC.

This clonotype was picked up many times. The rearrangement joins TRBV4-3 to TRBJ2-4, with D uncertain. The CDR3 runs 16 residues. The V gene's germline CDR1 is LGHNA and CDR2 YSLEER. The ends were cut back, 0 bases at V and 0 bases at J, with 9 bases in the middle. The CDR3 DNA reads as TGCGCCAGCAGCCAAGAAGGCGGCCTAGCCAAAAACATTCAGTACTTC. Protein: CASSQEGGLAKNIQYF.

This clonotype was counted only a few times. The chain recombines TRBV28 with TRBJ1-4; 7 bases are shared with TRBD1. Per the germline V gene, CDR1 is MDHEN and CDR2 is SYDVKM. The length of the CDR3 is 15 residues. Germline trimming cut 5 bases from V and 6 bases from J; bases unmatched to any gene: 9. The CDR3, as DNA: TGTGCCAGCAGTCCTGGGGGGCAGGGGGATGAAAAACTGTTTTTT. Amino acids: CASSPGGQGDEKLFF.

This chain uses TRBV29-1 with TRBJ1-2; a possible D gene is TRBD1 (5 bases). V was clipped by 4 bases and J by 7 bases, with 7 bases between them. Germline V gene data show CDR1 as SQVTM and CDR2 as ANQGSEA. The CDR3 sequence is 10 residues long. The CDR3 nucleotides are TGCAGCGTTGGGGGGGGTGGCTACACCTTC. It codes for CSVGGGGYTF.

This clonotype was seen a few times. V is TRBV5-5 and J is TRBJ2-5; no clear D. The length of the CDR3 is 14 residues. Germline V gene lookup returns CDR1 SGHKS and CDR2 YYEKEE (reference sequence). V lost 2 bases and J lost 3, with 11 bases in between. CDR3 coding DNA: TGTGCCAGCAGCTTCCGGGTTCCCGAAGAGACCCAGTACTTC. Encoded protein: CASSFRVPEETQYF.

The chain is built from TRBV28 and TRBJ2-6; TRBD1 might be the D (6 bases). This CDR3 is 15 amino acids long. Germline-derived CDR1 and CDR2 are MDHEN and SYDVKM. Trimming took 8 bases from V and 2 from J, leaving 13 bases between them. This CDR3 is CASRFRGAGANVLTF. The CDR3 DNA reads as TGTGCCAGCCGCTTCAGGGGTGCTGGGGCCAACGTCCTGACTTTC.

The gene calls are TRBV6-5 and TRBJ2-3; tentatively, D is TRBD1 (7 bases). The CDR3 has 12 amino acids. V shed 6 bases and J shed 8 bases, with 12 bases lying between them. Germline V gene data show CDR1 as MNHEY and CDR2 as SVGAGI. The chain's CDR3 is CASRNRGGTQYF. CDR3 DNA sequence: TGTGCCAGCAGGAACAGGGGAGGTACGCAGTATTTT.

This clonotype was observed a handful of times. This sequence joins TRBV10-1 and TRBJ2-3; TRBD1 aligns across 9 bases. This CDR3 contains 14 residues. The germline V gene encodes CDR1 WNHNN and CDR2 SYGVQD (reference sequence). After removal of 7 bases from V and 5 bases from J, the junction contained 7 bases not matched to a gene. The CDR3 sequence is CASKYRGRLDTQYF. The CDR3 region has the DNA TGCGCCAGCAAGTACAGGGGGCGCTTAGATACGCAGTATTTT.

This clonotype was observed at least ten times. The V gene is TRBV5-5, the J gene TRBJ1-2; D remains unclear. Trimming shortened V by 5 bases and J by 6 bases, and 11 bases separated the two germline ends. CDR3 size: 12 residues. Germline V CDR1 and CDR2: SGHKS, YYEKEE (reference sequence). The CDR3 region has the DNA TGTGCCAGCAGAGACGGGAATGATGGCTACACCTTC. Encoded protein: CASRDGNDGYTF. The full variable domain, in which reference TRBV5-5 and TRBJ1-2 provide the parts outside the CDR3, is DAGVTQSPTHLIKTRGQQVTLRCSPISGHKSVSWYQQVLGQGPQFIFQYYEKEERGRGNFPDRFSARQFPNYSSELNVNALLLGDSALYLCASRDGNDGYTFGSGTRLTVV.

The sample holds many counts of this clonotype. V gene TRBV12-3 or TRBV12-4 combines with J gene TRBJ2-2; tentative D call: TRBD1 (6 bases). Trimming cost V 7 bases and J 7 bases, with 13 bases left between them. The CDR3 covers 13 residues. The DNA of the CDR3 is TGTGCCAGCACCAACAGGGTTAACGGGGAGCTGTTTTTT. It specifies CASTNRVNGELFF.

The CDR3 spells CASREPGQGAVEAFF. As DNA, the CDR3 is TGTGCCAGCAGGGAACCGGGACAGGGGGCTGTTGAAGCTTTCTTT. This chain links TRBV2 with TRBJ1-1; TRBD1 aligns across 12 bases. The CDR3 sequence is 15 residues long. CDR1 is SNHLY and CDR2 is FYNNEI in the germline V gene. The junction had 9 bases not matched to a gene; V was cut back by 6 bases and J by 7 bases.

The chain is built from TRBV6-5 and TRBJ1-3; D remains unclear. Germline CDR1 reads MNHEY; CDR2 reads SVGAGI. V was clipped by 2 bases and J by 4 bases, with 9 bases between them. The CDR3 has 14 amino acids. The CDR3 protein is CASSYGPEGNTIYF. In DNA, the CDR3 is TGTGCCAGCAGTTACGGCCCGGAGGGAAACACCATATATTTT.

This clonotype has ten or more counts. V gene TRBV10-3 combines with J gene TRBJ2-1; D not certain. Germline CDR1 ENHRY, CDR2 SYGVKD. The length of the CDR3 is 14 residues. Trimming cost V 4 bases and J 2 bases, with 9 bases left between them. The CDR3 loop reads CAISVGITYNEQFF. Here the CDR3 DNA reads TGTGCCATCAGTGTGGGGATCACCTACAATGAGCAGTTCTTC.

This clonotype was observed at least ten times. The chain links TRBV5-1 to TRBJ2-2; 11 bases match TRBD2. Trimming at V came to 6 bases and at J to 3 bases, leaving 10 bases not matched to a gene. The CDR3 loop spans 17 amino acids. Germline-derived CDR1 and CDR2 are SGHRS and YFSETQ. CDR3 nucleotides: TGCGCCAGCACCTCCCCCCTAGCGGGGGGATACACCGGGGAGCTGTTTTTT. Translated: CASTSPLAGGYTGELFF. The full variable domain, in which reference TRBV5-1 and TRBJ2-2 provide the parts outside the CDR3, is KAGVTQTPRYLIKTRGQQVTLSCSPISGHRSVSWYQQTPGQGLQFLFEYFSETQRNKGNFPGRFSGRQFSNSRSEMNVSTLELGDSALYLCASTSPLAGGYTGELFFGEGSRLTVL.

The CDR3 reads CASSASTGLRTDTQYF. In DNA, the CDR3 is TGCGCCAGCAGCGCCTCAACGGGACTCAGGACAGATACGCAGTATTTT. The chain couples TRBV5-1 to TRBJ2-3; tentatively, D is TRBD2 (6 bases). The V end was cut by 4 bases, the J end by 3 bases, with 18 bases between. This CDR3 spans 16 amino acids. CDR1 and CDR2 from the germline V gene are SGHRS and YFSETQ. The full variable domain, completed using reference TRBV5-1 and TRBJ2-3, is KAGVTQTPRYLIKTRGQQVTLSCSPISGHRSVSWYQQTPGQGLQFLFEYFSETQRNKGNFPGRFSGRQFSNSRSEMNVSTLELGDSALYLCASSASTGLRTDTQYFGPGTRLTVL.

This clonotype was picked up a small number of times. This chain links TRBV6-5 with TRBJ1-5; D gene ambiguous. Germline assignment: CDR1 MNHEY and CDR2 SVGAGI. The V end lost 5 bases, the J end lost 0 bases, and 14 bases lay between the germline ends. CDR3 length: 16 residues. The CDR3 DNA reads TGTGCCAGCAGTCCCCGGCCCCGAGATAGCAATCAGCCCCAGCATTTT. Amino acids: CASSPRPRDSNQPQHF.

The chain carries TRBV9 and TRBJ1-1; 8 positions match TRBD1. This CDR3 has 15 amino acids. Germline V lookup: CDR1 SGDLS, CDR2 YYNGEE. The V gene end was trimmed by 4 bases and the J gene end by 1 base; junction bases not matched to a gene: 6. The CDR3 DNA reads TGTGCCAGCAGCCCAAGGACAGGGCAGAACACTGAAGCTTTCTTT. Encoded protein: CASSPRTGQNTEAFF.

This clonotype was counted only a few times. The gene calls are TRBV6-2 or TRBV6-3 and TRBJ2-5; TRBD1 is a possible D gene (5 bases). Germline V gene lookup returns CDR1 MNHEY and CDR2 SVGEGT. V was trimmed by 2 bases and J by 9 bases, leaving 10 bases between them. The CDR3 is 12 residues long. The CDR3 spells CASSYIGVAQYF. CDR3 in DNA: TGTGCCAGCAGTTACATAGGGGTAGCCCAGTACTTC.

This clonotype was seen a handful of times. The chain is built from TRBV19 and TRBJ2-7; 7 bases are shared with TRBD1. Germline CDR1 LNHDA, CDR2 SQIVND (reference sequence). This CDR3 is 14 amino acids long. V lost 6 bases to trimming and J lost 0 bases; unmatched junction nucleotides: 5. The CDR3 region is CASSIRDSSYEQYF. In nucleotides, the CDR3 is TGTGCCAGTAGCATCCGGGACAGCTCCTACGAGCAGTACTTC.

This rearrangement joins TRBV20-1 to TRBJ2-5; either TRBD1 or TRBD2 may fit D (5 bases each). The CDR3 is made up of 14 amino acids. The germline CDR1 and CDR2 sequences are DFQATT and SNEGSKA (reference sequence). Trimming shortened V by 3 bases and J by 1 base, and 12 bases separated the two germline ends. CDR3 bases: TGCAGTGCTAGCGGGACCTCAAGCCAAGAGACCCAGTACTTC. Translation: CSASGTSSQETQYF.

V gene TRBV13 combines with J gene TRBJ2-3, with TRBD1 identical over 9 bases. V shed 5 bases, J shed 4 bases, and the junction held 19 bases outside the gene matches. Germline CDR1 is PRHDT and CDR2 is FYEKMQ (reference sequence). This CDR3 has 19 amino acids. Written as DNA, the CDR3 is TGTGCCAGCAGCCCGAATCTCAGGACAGGGGTGGGTTCGGCAGATACGCAGTATTTT. Translated, it gives CASSPNLRTGVGSADTQYF.

The V call is TRBV7-9, the J call TRBJ1-1; TRBD1 might be the D (5 bases). This CDR3 contains 15 residues. Germline CDR1 and CDR2: SEHNR and FQNEAQ (reference sequence). The V gene lost 4 bases and the J gene lost 2 bases, with 14 bases spanning the gap. The CDR3 protein is CASSSHGTLNTEAFF. As DNA, the CDR3 is TGTGCCAGCAGCTCTCACGGGACCCTAAACACTGAAGCTTTCTTT. Full variable domain (missing parts from reference TRBV7-9 and TRBJ1-1): DTGVSQNPRHKITKRGQNVTFRCDPISEHNRLYWYRQTLGQGPEFLTYFQNEAQLEKSRLLSDRFSAERPKGSFSTLEIQRTEQGDSAMYLCASSSHGTLNTEAFFGQGTRLTVV.

V usage is TRBV10-3 and J usage is TRBJ1-1, with D tentatively TRBD1 (5 bases). CDR3 length: 13 residues. In germline, CDR1 is ENHRY, CDR2 SYGVKD. Trimming took off 6 bases at V and 4 bases at J, with 12 bases between the two ends. This CDR3 reads CAISTGRVTEAFF. The CDR3 DNA follows: TGTGCCATCAGCACGGGACGGGTCACTGAAGCTTTCTTT.

This clonotype has a handful of counts. The chain combines TRBV13 with TRBJ2-5; 7 bases are shared with TRBD2. V shed 6 bases, J shed 4 bases, and the junction held 11 bases outside the gene matches. The germline gives CDR1 PRHDT, CDR2 FYEKMQ (reference sequence). This CDR3 is 15 amino acids long. CDR3 residues: CASSSPQERGETQYF. The CDR3 DNA sequence: TGTGCCAGCAGTTCACCCCAGGAGCGGGGAGAGACCCAGTACTTC. Complete variable domain (other parts from reference TRBV13 and TRBJ2-5): AAGVIQSPRHLIKEKRETATLKCYPIPRHDTVYWYQQGPGQDPQFLISFYEKMQSDKGSIPDRFSAQQFSDYHSELNMSSLELGDSALYFCASSSPQERGETQYFGPGTRLLVL.

The sample holds a few counts of this clonotype. CDR3 in amino acids: CAKKIRTGGMNNQPQHF. The DNA of the CDR3 is TGTGCCAAGAAGATCCGGACAGGGGGCATGAACAATCAGCCCCAGCATTTT. The chain joins TRBV6-1 to TRBJ1-5; TRBD1 aligns across 11 bases. CDR3 length: 17 residues. With 10 bases clipped from V and 3 bases from J, the junction kept 14 bases outside the gene matches. Per germline, CDR1 MNHNS and CDR2 SASEGT.

This clonotype was seen ten or more times. The J gene is TRBJ1-4, the V gene TRBV7-9, with 8 bases lining up with TRBD1. V lost 1 base and J lost 1; bases outside the gene matches: 2. The germline gives CDR1 SEHNR, CDR2 FQNEAQ (reference sequence). The CDR3 is 16 amino acids. CDR3 amino acids: CASSLGDRGTNEKLFF. CDR3 nucleotides: TGTGCCAGCAGCTTAGGAGACAGGGGAACTAATGAAAAACTGTTTTTT.

V usage is TRBV12-3 or TRBV12-4 and J usage is TRBJ1-6; 9 bases are a match to TRBD1. The V and J ends lost 7 bases and 8 bases, in that order; junction bases with no gene match: 6. The CDR3 runs to 14 residues. This chain's CDR3 is CASTPRQGDSPLHF. DNA of the CDR3: TGTGCCAGCACCCCGAGACAGGGGGATTCACCCCTCCACTTT.

This clonotype was seen ten or more times. This chain uses TRBV18 with TRBJ2-7; 8 positions agree with TRBD1. The CDR3 has 14 amino acids. CDR1 and CDR2 from the germline V gene are KGHSH and LQKENI. The trim removed 8 bases at V and 3 bases at J, leaving 9 bases unmatched. The CDR3 loop reads CASPIQGAVYEQYV. In nucleotides, the CDR3 is TGTGCCAGCCCTATTCAGGGGGCGGTCTACGAGCAGTACGTC.

This chain joins TRBV10-3 and TRBJ2-3; no definite D call. The CDR3 length is 14 residues. Per the germline V gene, CDR1 is ENHRY and CDR2 is SYGVKD. The ends were cut back, 3 bases at V and 4 bases at J, with 11 bases in the middle. The CDR3, as DNA: TGTGCCATCAGTGAAGGCTCGGCGGCAGATACGCAGTATTTT. Its translation is CAISEGSAADTQYF.

The table lists this clonotype with a few counts. CDR3 sequence (DNA): TGTGCCACCAGCAGAGGGGCAGATAGTTCCTATGGCTACACCTTC. Translated: CATSRGADSSYGYTF. This chain joins TRBV15 and TRBJ1-2; D gene ambiguous. V lost 1 base and J lost 4, with 13 bases in between. The CDR3 has 15 residues. CDR1 and CDR2 (germline): LNHNV, YYDKDF (reference sequence).

Comments on this clonotype: A much larger clone lies one base from this, so it may be a read error. The chain links TRBV7-8 to TRBJ2-3; 7 positions agree with TRBD2. Germline CDR1 SGHVS, CDR2 FQNEAQ. This CDR3 spans 14 amino acids. The DNA for the CDR3 is TGTACCAGCAGCTTAGGGACTAAATCAGATACGCAGTATTTT. Its protein is CTSSLGTKSDTQYF.